This entry is about one T cell receptor beta chain. Its antigen is not known. This sample was taken from a study of vaccination and CD4 T cells after COVID-19. This CDR3 has 16 amino acids. CDR1 and CDR2 (germline): SGHNT, YENEEA. Trimming took off 2 bases at V and 3 bases at J, with 15 bases between the two ends. The Oncomine TCR Beta short-read assay was applied to DNA of cultured CD4+ T cells. Cultures of CD4+ T cells served as the source for extracting genomic DNA. MiXCR, run by TCRdb on the PCR reads, gives a single entry per CDR3 protein. The data show some 15,000 distinct CDR3 sequences, approximately 48% seen once. Treatment specified: roughly 10-day PBMC culture with coronavirus spike peptide pools or control peptides (ViraFEST assay).

The TCR originated in a human donor who had recovered from COVID-19. Sequenced material: CD4+ T cells from blood, cultured in vitro. The rearrangement uses TRBV11-3 and TRBJ2-3; D might be TRBD2 (6 bases). The CDR3 region is CASSLNRDLGTDTQYF. The CDR3, as DNA: TGTGCCAGCAGCTTAAACCGGGACTTGGGAACAGATACGCAGTATTTT.